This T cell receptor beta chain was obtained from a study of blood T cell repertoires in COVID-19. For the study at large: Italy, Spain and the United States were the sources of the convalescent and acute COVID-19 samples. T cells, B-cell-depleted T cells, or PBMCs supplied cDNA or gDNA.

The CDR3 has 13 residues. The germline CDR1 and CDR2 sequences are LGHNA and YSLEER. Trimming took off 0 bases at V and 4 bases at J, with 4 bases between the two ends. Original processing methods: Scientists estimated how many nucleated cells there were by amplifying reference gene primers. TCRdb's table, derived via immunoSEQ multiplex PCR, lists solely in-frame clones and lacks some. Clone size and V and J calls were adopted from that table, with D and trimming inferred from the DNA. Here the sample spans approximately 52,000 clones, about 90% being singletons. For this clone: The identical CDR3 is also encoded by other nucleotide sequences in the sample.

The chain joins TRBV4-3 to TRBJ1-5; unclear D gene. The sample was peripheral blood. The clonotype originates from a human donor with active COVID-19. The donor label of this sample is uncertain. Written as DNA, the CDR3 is TGCGCCAGCAGCCAAGATCGGAATCAGCCCCAGCATTTT. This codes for CASSQDRNQPQHF.